Listed here are 28 T cell receptor beta chains from one sample, sequenced in a study of blood T cell repertoires in COVID-19. This table comes from immunoSEQ multiplex PCR, and its TCRdb copy is limited to in-frame clones, with some not included. This table has about 370,000 clones, more than 80% appearing once. The specimen was peripheral blood. The receptors were gathered from a woman younger than 45 with COVID-19, enrolled during active disease.

This clone has a single count. The gene calls are TRBV7-9 and TRBJ2-5; D ambiguous. Per the germline V gene, CDR1 is SEHNR and CDR2 is FQNEAQ (reference sequence). Between the trimmed V and J ends, which lost 1 base and 2 bases, there was a span of 11 bases. The CDR3 runs to 15 residues. The CDR3 spells CASSLDLVRQETQYF. Written as DNA, the CDR3 is TGTGCCAGCAGCTTAGATCTTGTCAGACAAGAGACCCAGTACTTC.

This chain uses TRBV24-1 with TRBJ2-1, with D perhaps matching TRBD1 (7 bases). This CDR3 is built from 12 residues. Germline CDR1 is KGHDR and CDR2 is SFDVKD. Deletions cut 4 bases from V and 15 bases from J, with 15 bases between. CDR3 region: CATSEEAGGTFF. CDR3 DNA sequence: TGTGCCACCAGTGAAGAAGCAGGGGGGACGTTCTTC.

The V gene is TRBV5-4, the J gene TRBJ1-1, with 10 bases identical to TRBD1. The CDR3 is 14 amino acids. Germline V gene data show CDR1 as SGHNT and CDR2 as YYREEE (reference sequence). J was trimmed by 11 bases and V by 1 base; bases with no gene match: 8. This CDR3 is CASSLSSGTGVAFF. The CDR3 bases are TGTGCCAGCAGCTTGAGTTCCGGGACAGGGGTGGCTTTCTTT.

The chain recombines TRBV19 with TRBJ2-1; 10 bases align to TRBD2. The CDR3 has 15 residues. The germline gives CDR1 LNHDA, CDR2 SQIVND (reference sequence). V dropped 3 bases and J dropped 9; count of bases not matched to a gene: 8. For the CDR3, the DNA is TGTGCCAGTAGTATCCCTAGCGGGAGCACTAGTGAGCAGTTCTTC. It encodes CASSIPSGSTSEQFF. Variable domain in full (rest from reference TRBV19 and TRBJ2-1): DGGITQSPKYLFRKEGQNVTLSCEQNLNHDAMYWYRQDPGQGLRLIYYSQIVNDFQKGDIAEGYSVSREKKESFPLTVTSAQKNPTAFYLCASSIPSGSTSEQFFGPGTRLTVL.

The chain has TRBV2 and TRBJ1-2; 9 bases match TRBD1. CDR3 size: 13 residues. CDR1 and CDR2 (germline): SNHLY, FYNNEI. V gave up 7 bases and J gave up 4 bases; unmatched junction bases: 4. This CDR3 reads CASTLTGGYGYTF. The DNA of the CDR3 is TGTGCCAGCACTCTGACAGGGGGCTATGGCTACACCTTC.

The chain links TRBV4-1 to TRBJ2-7; 8 nucleotides line up with TRBD2. V lost 4 bases and J lost 2; bases outside the gene matches: 4. CDR3 length: 14 amino acids. Germline V gene lookup returns CDR1 MGHRA and CDR2 YSYEKL. The CDR3 loop is CASSPRAGAYEQYF. The CDR3 DNA is TGCGCCAGCAGCCCACGAGCGGGGGCCTACGAGCAGTACTTC.

CDR3 loop: CASTTGPNQPQHF. The CDR3 nucleotides are TGTGCCAGCACCACAGGACCCAATCAGCCCCAGCATTTT. The gene calls are TRBV9 and TRBJ1-5, with D perhaps matching TRBD1 (5 bases). Germline V gives CDR1 SGDLS, CDR2 YYNGEE. V was shortened by 6 bases and J by 3 bases, with 10 bases between the two germline ends. The CDR3 consists of 13 residues.

The V and J genes are TRBV7-9 and TRBJ1-5; 7 bases are shared with TRBD1. The CDR3 has 12 amino acids. Per the germline V gene, CDR1 is SEHNR and CDR2 is FQNEAQ (reference sequence). This CDR3 is CATGEEGQPQHF. The CDR3 DNA sequence: TGTGCTACAGGGGAAGAAGGGCAGCCCCAGCATTTT.

This chain joins TRBV5-8 and TRBJ2-3; 7 nucleotides align to TRBD1. Germline V gives CDR1 SGHTS, CDR2 YDEGEE. V trimming: 5 bases; J trimming: 5 bases; junction bases outside the gene matches: 8. This CDR3 is built from 14 residues. CDR3 protein: CASRHDREVDTQYF. DNA of the CDR3: TGTGCCAGCAGACATGACAGGGAAGTAGATACGCAGTATTTT.

The chain joins TRBV30 to TRBJ1-3; D call uncertain. Per germline, CDR1 GTSNPN and CDR2 SVGIG (reference sequence). Trimming took 0 bases from V and 0 from J, leaving 12 bases between them. The length of the CDR3 is 16 residues. CDR3 in amino acids: CAWSVARTGSGNTIYF. Written as DNA, the CDR3 is TGTGCCTGGAGTGTAGCCAGGACTGGCTCTGGAAACACCATATATTTT.

The rearrangement joins TRBV6-2 or TRBV6-3 to TRBJ1-5; 7 bases map to TRBD1. Germline V gene lookup returns CDR1 MNHEY and CDR2 SVGEGT. The CDR3 has 14 amino acids. V trimming: 2 bases; J trimming: 7 bases; junction bases outside the gene matches: 5. CDR3 residues: CASSYASGGQPQHF. The CDR3 coding sequence is TGTGCCAGCAGTTACGCTTCAGGGGGGCAGCCCCAGCATTTT.

The chain carries TRBV20-1 and TRBJ2-5; 12 bases fit TRBD2. CDR3 length equals 14 residues. Germline trimming cut 3 bases from V and 4 bases from J; bases unmatched to any gene: 3. Germline V gene lookup returns CDR1 DFQATT and CDR2 SNEGSKA (reference sequence). CDR3 sequence: CSASLTSGRETQYF. CDR3 DNA: TGCAGTGCTAGTCTGACTAGCGGGAGAGAGACCCAGTACTTC.

This clone was counted a few times. The J gene is TRBJ1-1, the V gene TRBV10-3; D is possibly TRBD1 (6 bases). The germline V and J ends were trimmed by 8 bases and 4 bases, with 20 bases remaining between them. The CDR3 spans 15 residues. Germline CDR1 and CDR2: ENHRY and SYGVKD. The CDR3 protein is CAIGAAGGEGTEAFF. CDR3 coding DNA: TGTGCCATCGGGGCGGCGGGGGGCGAGGGCACTGAAGCTTTCTTT.

This clone was seen a handful of times. The rearrangement joins TRBV6-2 or TRBV6-3 to TRBJ2-1, with 9 bases that match TRBD2. The CDR3 sequence is 15 residues long. The germline CDR1 and CDR2 sequences are MNHEY and SVGEGT. The J segment lost 7 bases and the V segment lost 6 bases, leaving 10 bases of the junction unmatched. Here the CDR3 DNA reads TGTGCCAGCAGCTCCGGGACTAGCTTTTTAAATGAGCAGTTCTTC. This translates into CASSSGTSFLNEQFF.

The V and J genes are TRBV7-2 and TRBJ1-2; D is possibly TRBD1 (5 bases). V was shortened by 2 bases and J by 4 bases, with 20 bases between the two germline ends. Germline V CDR1 and CDR2: SGHTA, FQGNSA. The CDR3 is 17 residues long. CDR3 nucleotides: TGTGCCAGCAGCTTACGCCCCCCGGGGGAGTGGAGCTATGGCTACACCTTC. This translates into CASSLRPPGEWSYGYTF.

This chain links TRBV5-6 with TRBJ1-2; 7 positions match TRBD1. V trimming: 4 bases; J trimming: 5 bases; junction bases outside the gene matches: 11. From germline, CDR1 is SGHDT and CDR2 YYEEEE. The length of the CDR3 is 15 residues. CDR3 sequence reads: CASSEGTAVVYGYTF. The CDR3 DNA follows: TGTGCCAGCAGCGAGGGGACAGCGGTAGTTTATGGCTACACCTTC.

CDR3 region: CASSLTTGVGSPLHF. CDR3 sequence (DNA): TGTGCCAGCAGCTTGACAACAGGGGTAGGGTCACCCCTCCACTTT. V and J are TRBV7-2 and TRBJ1-6; 7 bases are shared with TRBD1. This CDR3 has 15 residues. The germline V gene has CDR1 SGHTA and CDR2 FQGNSA. J gave up 10 bases and V 3 bases, and 9 bases lay outside the gene matches.

The CDR3 DNA reads as TGTGCCAGCAGTGATCGAGGACAGAAGTATAGCAATCAGCCCCAGCATTTT. Its translation: CASSDRGQKYSNQPQHF. V gene TRBV6-1 combines with J gene TRBJ1-5, with D possibly being TRBD1 (6 bases). The CDR3 extends over 17 amino acids. Germline CDR1 reads MNHNS; CDR2 reads SASEGT. V lost 3 bases and J 0 bases, leaving 15 bases between the germline ends.

A few counts support this clone. V and J are TRBV3-1 (or the pseudogene TRBV3-2) and TRBJ1-3; TRBD1 aligns across 7 bases. Per the germline V gene, CDR1 is LGHDT and CDR2 is YNNKEL (reference sequence). With V trimmed by 4 bases and J by 5 bases, 5 bases remained unmatched. The CDR3 totals 14 residues. This CDR3 is CASSRQGRRNTIYF. Here the CDR3 DNA reads TGTGCCAGCAGCCGACAGGGAAGAAGAAACACCATATATTTT.

The rearrangement joins TRBV4-3 to TRBJ2-7; TRBD1 is a possible D gene (5 bases). V shed 3 bases and J shed 9 bases, with 15 bases lying between them. The V gene's germline CDR1 is LGHNA and CDR2 YSLEER. This CDR3 is 13 amino acids long. The CDR3 DNA reads TGCGCCAGCAGCCAGGAGACAGATACATGGCAGTACTTC. Its translation: CASSQETDTWQYF.

The chain is built from TRBV3-1 (or the pseudogene TRBV3-2) and TRBJ1-4, with D possibly matching TRBD1 (6 bases). Looked up from germline, CDR1 is LGHDT and CDR2 is YNNKEL (reference sequence). This CDR3 comprises 16 residues. The germline V and J ends were trimmed by 2 bases and 5 bases, with 15 bases remaining between them. The CDR3 spells CASSQRGTGGNEKLFF. CDR3 in DNA: TGTGCCAGCAGCCAAAGGGGGACGGGGGGGAATGAAAAACTGTTTTTT.

This chain joins TRBV7-9 and TRBJ1-5; 8 positions match TRBD1. V was pared by 5 bases and J by 1 base, with 4 bases of the junction left unmatched. CDR3 length: 15 amino acids. CDR1 is SEHNR and CDR2 is FQNEAQ in the germline V gene (reference sequence). The chain's CDR3 is CASSPTGDSNQPQHF. CDR3 nucleotides: TGTGCCAGCAGCCCGACAGGGGACAGCAATCAGCCCCAGCATTTT.

The chain employs TRBV28 and TRBJ1-6; D is perhaps TRBD1 (5 bases). V lost 10 bases and J 14 bases, leaving 21 bases between the germline ends. The CDR3 totals 13 residues. Per the germline V gene, CDR1 is MDHEN and CDR2 is SYDVKM. The DNA for the CDR3 is TGTGCCATTCCCGGACGGGGGGTGGGGTCCCTCCACTTT. Protein sequence: CAIPGRGVGSLHF.

The rearrangement uses TRBV13 and TRBJ1-6, with TRBD1 as a possible D gene (6 bases). Germline loops: CDR1 PRHDT, CDR2 FYEKMQ (reference sequence). The CDR3 loop spans 16 amino acids. V lost 5 bases and J 6 bases, leaving 17 bases between the germline ends. The chain's CDR3 is CASSPPTGKLNSPLHF. In DNA, the CDR3 is TGTGCCAGCAGCCCCCCAACAGGGAAGCTTAATTCACCCCTCCACTTT.

The V call is TRBV9, the J call TRBJ1-2, with 7 nucleotides matching TRBD1. Germline trimming cut 2 bases from V and 4 bases from J; bases unmatched to any gene: 5. The germline gives CDR1 SGDLS, CDR2 YYNGEE. The CDR3 has 14 residues. The CDR3, as DNA: TGTGCCAGCAGCGTCGTGACAGGGAGCTATGGCTACACCTTC. This codes for CASSVVTGSYGYTF.

The V gene is TRBV11-3, the J gene TRBJ2-3; TRBD2 matches 8 bases. Per the germline V gene, CDR1 is SGHNT and CDR2 is YENEEA. The CDR3 runs to 14 residues. J gave up 3 bases and V 1 base, and 0 bases lay outside the gene matches. The CDR3 protein is CASSLAGGTDTQYF. CDR3 coding DNA: TGTGCCAGCAGCTTAGCGGGGGGGACAGATACGCAGTATTTT.

The rearrangement links TRBV29-1 to TRBJ1-1, with D possibly TRBD1 on 5 matching bases. Germline CDR1 reads SQVTM; CDR2 reads ANQGSEA. V lost 0 bases to trimming and J lost 6 bases, with 14 bases between them. The CDR3 loop spans 14 amino acids. The CDR3 DNA reads as TGCAGCGTTGAAGACAGGGTTAGAGGTCCTGAAGCTTTCTTT. Translated: CSVEDRVRGPEAFF.

V is TRBV14 and J is TRBJ1-6; tentative D call: TRBD1 (5 bases). CDR1 is SGHDN and CDR2 is FVKESK in the germline V gene. V was cut by 2 bases and J by 9 bases, with 11 bases left in between. This CDR3 is built from 14 residues. In DNA form, the CDR3 reads TGTGCCAGCAGCCAATATCAGGGTGGTTCACCCCTCCACTTT. The encoded protein is CASSQYQGGSPLHF.